This T cell receptor beta chain is from a study of blood T cell repertoires in COVID-19 (TCRdb year 2020). At the level of the whole study: Samples from collaborators originated in the United States, Italy and Spain and spanned both the acute and convalescent phases of COVID-19. The prospective study material was composed of cDNA or gDNA derived from T cells, B-cell-depleted T cells, or PBMCs. The dataset comprised deeply sampled blood TCRbeta repertoires from subjects exposed to, actively infected with, or recovered from COVID-19. The repertoires were made available in a free public database intended to serve as a resource for research on the immune response to SARS-CoV-2. The samples were drawn from two sources: the first 160 participants of the ongoing ImmuneRACE study, and some 1,300 subjects contributed by 6 global collaborators. Sample metadata almost always included a de-identified subject ID, COVID-19 status, age in years and sex. Where HLA class I and class II types were available, the types were taken from metadata supplied by the sample provider, not from assay-based typing. Broader findings and caveats from the paper: The quantity of clinical and demographic metadata differed by source and by participant and was supplied without curation.

To note about this clone: No cognate antigen has been identified for it. Per-base quality was not reported, and no clone a single base away is much larger than it.

TCRbeta CDR3 regions were amplified from genomic DNA using the immunoSEQ Assay, a bias-controlled multiplex PCR. As for the original processing: The number of nucleated cells in each sample was estimated from the amplification of reference gene primers within the assay. To quantify the absolute abundance of each unique TCRbeta CDR3 rearrangement, sequence reads were collapsed and filtered. Productive Simpson clonality was computed per sample as the square root of Simpson's diversity index over productive rearrangements. TCRdb's version of the immuneACCESS table is confined to in-frame rearrangements and falls short of the full clone set. An unresolved V gene accounts for under half of the shortfall where checked; the remainder is of unknown origin. V, J and clone size were drawn from that table, and D and trimming were deduced from the DNA. The sample table shows about 280,000 clones, and approximately 88% are seen once. The ten largest account for 1% of the sample.

According to the germline V gene, CDR1 reads SGHRS and CDR2 reads YFSETQ. The CDR3 measures 17 amino acids from cysteine to phenylalanine. Kept here is only the CDR3 DNA, which spans 51 bases and is read in frame from base 1. V ends up 4 bases short and J 1 base short, with an unmatched junction base count of 8. Enrolling through a virtual design, the prospective study's participants ranged in age from roughly 18 to 100 years and lived across more than 20 United States geographic areas. In the prospective study, cohorts were assigned on the basis of participant-reported clinical history obtained from a screening survey and a study questionnaire. Recovered participants in ImmuneRACE Cohort 3 were defined by two consecutive negative NP/OP PCR tests, clearance by a healthcare professional, or resolution of symptoms. In the prospective study, whole blood, serum and a nasopharyngeal or oropharyngeal swab were collected from each participant by mobile phlebotomists. Participants in the prospective study had the option to provide additional blood draws and questionnaires over a roughly 2-month period. Prospective study blood samples were shipped either frozen or at room temperature before DNA extraction.

The rearranged segments are TRBV5-1 and TRBJ2-5; 12 nucleotides in the junction match TRBD2. The specimen sequenced was PBMCs or T cells enriched from blood (not recorded which). The origin of this receptor is a woman in her 30s who had recovered from COVID-19. The DNA sequence is as follows: TGCGCCAGCAGCCTTACAACTAGCGGGGGGCCCCAAGAGACCCAGTACTTC. Translated, it reads CASSLTTSGGPQETQYF.